A single sample gave rise to the 20 T cell receptor beta chains below, sequenced in a study of shared clonotypes between healthy human individuals. The repertoire was sequenced with immunoSEQ multiplex PCR; TCRdb's copy has only in-frame clones and lacks some. In the table there are 2.3 million or so clones, 85% to 95% of which are singletons. The specimen sequenced was naive CD4+ T cells from PBMCs. Subset specified: CD45RA+ positively selected. These receptor sequences come from a man aged 18 to 35 in good health. Some clones in this sample may be carry-over from other donors' samples.

The CDR3 here is CASSRPSGTEAFF. CDR3 DNA: TGTGCCAGCAGTCGACCCTCGGGGACTGAAGCTTTCTTT. V usage is TRBV28 and J usage is TRBJ1-1, with D unresolved. This CDR3 spans 13 amino acids. Trimming took 5 bases from V and 5 from J, leaving 12 bases between them. Germline values: CDR1 MDHEN, CDR2 SYDVKM.

The J gene is TRBJ2-7, the V gene TRBV7-2; TRBD2 might be the D (5 bases). CDR1 SGHTA and CDR2 FQGNSA come from the germline V gene. This CDR3 region has 15 residues. The germline V and J ends were trimmed by 1 base and 0 bases, with 10 bases remaining between them. DNA for the CDR3: TGTGCCAGCAGCTTAGTCGGGGAGCTCTCCTACGAGCAGTACTTC. It is translated as CASSLVGELSYEQYF.

The V gene is TRBV5-1, the J gene TRBJ2-1; TRBD2 agrees at 11 bases. The CDR3 length is 18 residues. Trimming cost V 0 bases and J 0 bases; bases outside gene matches: 5. CDR1 is SGHRS, CDR2 YFSETQ, per germline. The CDR3 DNA reads as TGCGCCAGCAGCTTGGGGATAGCGGGAGGGAACTCCTACAATGAGCAGTTCTTC. Protein product: CASSLGIAGGNSYNEQFF.

The chain has TRBV5-1 and TRBJ2-1; D might be TRBD1 (6 bases). The CDR3 extends over 14 amino acids. Per the germline V gene, CDR1 is SGHRS and CDR2 is YFSETQ. With 4 bases removed from V and 4 bases from J, the gap between germline ends came to 12 bases. CDR3 in amino acids: CASSLGTFYNEQFF. The CDR3, as DNA: TGCGCCAGCAGCCTCGGGACATTTTACAATGAGCAGTTCTTC. Full variable domain (outside the CDR3, taken from reference TRBV5-1 and TRBJ2-1): KAGVTQTPRYLIKTRGQQVTLSCSPISGHRSVSWYQQTPGQGLQFLFEYFSETQRNKGNFPGRFSGRQFSNSRSEMNVSTLELGDSALYLCASSLGTFYNEQFFGPGTRLTVL.

This clone was seen just once. This rearrangement joins TRBV5-1 to TRBJ1-1, with TRBD1 matching over 7 bases. From germline, CDR1 is SGHRS and CDR2 YFSETQ. J was trimmed by 0 bases and V by 4 bases; bases with no gene match: 9. The CDR3 is made up of 16 amino acids. This CDR3 reads CASSLGQAVMNTEAFF. Here the CDR3 DNA reads TGCGCCAGCAGCCTCGGACAGGCGGTCATGAACACTGAAGCTTTCTTT.

This clone came up once. The chain employs TRBV7-6 and TRBJ2-1, with 12 bases that match TRBD2. This CDR3 has 18 residues. The trim removed 1 base at V and 9 bases at J, leaving 13 bases unmatched. Germline V gene data show CDR1 as SGHVS and CDR2 as FNYEAQ. The CDR3 is CASSLVLAGGLGGSEQFF. The CDR3 nucleotides are TGTGCCAGCAGCTTAGTACTAGCGGGAGGTCTCGGGGGTAGTGAGCAGTTCTTC.

The rearrangement links TRBV28 to TRBJ1-5; perhaps TRBD1 as D (6 bases). There are 15 residues in the CDR3. Trimming shortened V by 2 bases and J by 7 bases, and 15 bases separated the two germline ends. CDR1 is MDHEN and CDR2 is SYDVKM in the germline V gene. CDR3 loop: CASSLAPLRGQPQHF. The CDR3 nucleotides read TGTGCCAGCAGTTTAGCCCCTCTCAGGGGACAGCCCCAGCATTTT.

CDR3: CASSSAGKSAQPQHF. CDR3 bases: TGTGCCAGCAGTTCCGCGGGAAAGTCGGCTCAACCCCAGCATTTT. The gene calls are TRBV28 and TRBJ1-5; D ambiguous. Germline values: CDR1 MDHEN, CDR2 SYDVKM. V lost 4 bases and J lost 10, with 20 bases in between. The CDR3 contains 15 residues.

This chain connects TRBV5-4 to TRBJ2-1, with 7 positions matching TRBD1. CDR3 length: 15 residues. The V gene end was trimmed by 4 bases and the J gene end by 2 bases; junction bases not matched to a gene: 6. Germline CDR1 reads SGHNT; CDR2 reads YYREEE (reference sequence). CDR3 bases: TGTGCCAGCAGCCTTGGGACAGAGCCCTACAATGAGCAGTTCTTC. This codes for CASSLGTEPYNEQFF.

With regard to this clone: This sample includes further DNA sequences coding for the same CDR3. V gene TRBV9 combines with J gene TRBJ2-2; possibly TRBD1 or TRBD2 for D (7 bases each). V lost 0 bases and J lost 5, with 11 bases in between. The length of the CDR3 is 15 residues. Germline CDR1 is SGDLS and CDR2 is YYNGEE. CDR3 in DNA: TGTGCCAGCAGCGTAGGACAGGGAGGGACCGGGGAGCTGTTTTTT. Protein sequence: CASSVGQGGTGELFF.

The chain joins TRBV11-2 to TRBJ2-7; D possibly matches TRBD1 or TRBD2 (6 bases each). The CDR3 contains 16 residues. V was pared by 2 bases and J by 3 bases, with 17 bases between. CDR1 is SGHAT and CDR2 is FQNNGV in the germline V gene. DNA for the CDR3: TGTGCCAGCAGCTTAAGGGGGGTAGGGGGGAGCTACGAGCAGTACTTC. It translates to CASSLRGVGGSYEQYF.

V gene TRBV28 combines with J gene TRBJ1-2, with D unclear. V lost 1 base, J lost 0 bases, and 18 bases lay in between. Germline CDR1 and CDR2: MDHEN and SYDVKM. This CDR3 comprises 18 residues. CDR3 residues: CASSLLRTGRVTNYGYTF. DNA of the CDR3: TGTGCCAGCAGTTTATTAAGGACCGGCAGAGTGACTAACTATGGCTACACCTTC.

This chain connects TRBV27 to TRBJ2-1, with 7 bases identical to TRBD1. Germline CDR1 reads MNHEY; CDR2 reads SMNVEV (reference sequence). V gave up 3 bases and J gave up 14 bases; unmatched junction bases: 4. There are 11 residues in the CDR3. CDR3 in amino acids: CASSFIQGEFF. For the CDR3, the DNA is TGTGCCAGCAGTTTTATCCAGGGGGAGTTCTTC.

For this clone: The sample contains more than one DNA sequence encoding this CDR3. The gene calls are TRBV28 and TRBJ1-4; no clear D. CDR1 is MDHEN and CDR2 is SYDVKM in the germline V gene. V was trimmed by 6 bases and J by 6 bases, leaving 14 bases between them. CDR3 length: 14 residues. CDR3 sequence (DNA): TGTGCCAGCAGCCCAGGCCAGGCCCATGAAAAACTGTTTTTT. Its protein product is CASSPGQAHEKLFF.

The V gene is TRBV10-1, the J gene TRBJ2-1; 11 positions match TRBD2. The germline CDR1 and CDR2 sequences are WNHNN and SYGVQD (reference sequence). The length of the CDR3 is 17 residues. V shed 6 bases, J shed 8 bases, and the junction held 15 bases outside the gene matches. As DNA, the CDR3 is TGCGCCAGCAGGGCCCCCTTAGCGGGAGGGCCTCGGGATGAGCAGTTCTTC. This translates into CASRAPLAGGPRDEQFF.

The chain uses TRBV5-1 and TRBJ2-3; TRBD2 matches at 12 bases. Germline assignment: CDR1 SGHRS and CDR2 YFSETQ. This CDR3 is built from 15 residues. V was pared by 7 bases and J by 4 bases, with 7 bases of the junction left unmatched. The CDR3 region is CASASTSGSSDTQYF. Here the CDR3 DNA reads TGCGCCAGCGCTTCGACTAGCGGGAGTTCAGATACGCAGTATTTT.

The rearrangement links TRBV7-9 to TRBJ2-7, with 7 bases matching TRBD2. This CDR3 has 13 amino acids. Germline V gene data show CDR1 as SEHNR and CDR2 as FQNEAQ (reference sequence). V dropped 2 bases and J dropped 6; count of bases not matched to a gene: 4. This chain's CDR3 is CASSLRGEGEQYF. CDR3 bases: TGTGCCAGCAGCTTACGGGGGGAGGGCGAGCAGTACTTC. Drawing the rest from reference TRBV7-9 and TRBJ2-7, the complete variable domain is DTGVSQNPRHKITKRGQNVTFRCDPISEHNRLYWYRQTLGQGPEFLTYFQNEAQLEKSRLLSDRFSAERPKGSFSTLEIQRTEQGDSAMYLCASSLRGEGEQYFGPGTRLTVT.

The chain has TRBV4-3 and TRBJ2-7; 10 bases line up with TRBD2. V shed 1 base, J shed 0 bases, and the junction held 12 bases outside the gene matches. CDR3 size: 19 residues. The germline V gene has CDR1 LGHNA and CDR2 YSLEER. CDR3 region: CASSQGLSGLAFSSYEQYF. The CDR3 bases are TGCGCCAGCAGCCAAGGATTATCGGGACTAGCGTTTAGCTCCTACGAGCAGTACTTC.

The genes are TRBV4-3 and TRBJ2-7; tentatively, D is TRBD2 (5 bases). The V and J ends lost 3 bases and 5 bases respectively, with 14 bases between them. The germline CDR1 and CDR2 sequences are LGHNA and YSLEER. The CDR3 consists of 14 residues. DNA of the CDR3: TGCGCCAGCAGCCATGATGTCTTGGAGGACGAGCAGTACTTC. Amino acids: CASSHDVLEDEQYF.

The chain uses TRBV6-5 and TRBJ1-2, with a tentative D call TRBD1 (6 bases). Per germline, CDR1 MNHEY and CDR2 SVGAGI. This CDR3 has 15 amino acids. The V and J ends lost 6 bases and 6 bases respectively, with 20 bases between them. The CDR3 reads CASRAPLGGRNGYTF. The CDR3 DNA is TGTGCCAGCAGAGCGCCCCTCGGGGGGCGAAATGGCTACACCTTC.